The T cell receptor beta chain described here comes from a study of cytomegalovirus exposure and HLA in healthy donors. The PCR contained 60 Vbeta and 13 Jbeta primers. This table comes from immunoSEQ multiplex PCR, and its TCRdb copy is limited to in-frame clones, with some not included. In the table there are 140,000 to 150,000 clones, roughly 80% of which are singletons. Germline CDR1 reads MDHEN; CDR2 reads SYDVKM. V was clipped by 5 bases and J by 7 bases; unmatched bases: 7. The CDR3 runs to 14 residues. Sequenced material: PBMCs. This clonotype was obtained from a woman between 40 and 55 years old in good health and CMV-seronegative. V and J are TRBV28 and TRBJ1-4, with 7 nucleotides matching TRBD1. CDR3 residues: CASSLTTGSEKLFF. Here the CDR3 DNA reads TGTGCCAGCAGTCTTACGACAGGGAGTGAAAAACTGTTTTTT.